What follows describes a single TCR beta chain. Its antigen is not identified. The sample belongs to a study of CD8+ T cells in alopecia areata. Per the germline V gene, CDR1 is PRHDT and CDR2 is FYEKMQ (reference sequence). After removal of 5 bases from V and 0 bases from J, the junction contained 6 bases not matched to a gene. This CDR3 has 15 amino acids. Peripheral blood samples and lesional scalp punch biopsies were obtained from alopecia areata patients. cDNA reverse transcribed from extracted RNA served as the sequencing template. Sequenced by immunoSEQ multiplex PCR; TCRdb stores in-frame clones only, minus some. Counted here are 50,000 to 80,000 clones, roughly 45% occurring once; the ten biggest clones make up roughly 51%. Study outcomes and limitations: Across lesional scalp, and particularly alopecia totalis/universalis, clonality surpassed that of normal scalp. Sharing of TCR sequences between patients (possibly for HLA-related reasons) was less clear than in mice.

The chain combines TRBV13 with TRBJ2-7; TRBD1 matches 8 bases. The receptor was isolated from a human donor with alopecia areata. Material for sequencing was NKG2D-low CD8+ T cells sorted from blood. CDR3 coding DNA: TGTGCCAGCAGCGACCGGGACAGGAGCTCCTACGAGCAGTACTTC. Translating gives CASSDRDRSSYEQYF.